This T cell receptor (beta chain) came from a study of CD8+ T cells in alopecia areata. Study-wide background: Oral tofacitinib (5 to 10 mg twice daily) was administered to treated patients.

Treatment described: oral pan-JAK inhibitor, 5-10 mg twice daily. Extraction and reverse transcription of RNA yielded cDNA as the sequencing template. Repertoires were generated with immunoSEQ multiplex PCR, while TCRdb's copy carries only in-frame clones and drops some. The data contain 95,000 to 110,000 clones, less than 90% of them singletons. The germline V and J ends were trimmed by 5 bases and 6 bases, with 12 bases remaining between them. The CDR3 contains 13 residues. From germline, CDR1 is MNHNS and CDR2 SASEGT. This rearrangement joins TRBV6-1 to TRBJ2-3; tentatively, D is TRBD1 (6 bases). The sample was CD8+ T cells sorted from blood, taken at week 24, from a patient treated with tofacitinib. This TCR was recovered from a human donor with alopecia areata. In DNA form, the CDR3 reads TGTGCCAGCAGTCGCGACAGGTTGGATACGCAGTATTTT. Translated: CASSRDRLDTQYF.